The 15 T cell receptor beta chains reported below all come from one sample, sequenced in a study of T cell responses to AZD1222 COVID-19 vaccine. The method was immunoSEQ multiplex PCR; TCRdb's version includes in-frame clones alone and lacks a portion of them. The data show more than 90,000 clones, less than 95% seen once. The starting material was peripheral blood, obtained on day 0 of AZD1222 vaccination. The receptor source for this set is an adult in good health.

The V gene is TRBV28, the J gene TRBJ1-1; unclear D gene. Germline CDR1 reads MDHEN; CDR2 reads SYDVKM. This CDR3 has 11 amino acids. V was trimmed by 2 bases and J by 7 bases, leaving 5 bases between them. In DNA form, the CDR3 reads TGTGCCAGCAGTTTAGCGGGTGAAGCTTTCTTT. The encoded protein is CASSLAGEAFF.

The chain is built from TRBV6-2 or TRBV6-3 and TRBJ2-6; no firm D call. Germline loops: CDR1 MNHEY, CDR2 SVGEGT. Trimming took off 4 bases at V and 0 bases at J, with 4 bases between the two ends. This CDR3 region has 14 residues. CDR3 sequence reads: CASSFSSGANVLTF. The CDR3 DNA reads TGTGCCAGCAGTTTTAGCTCTGGGGCCAACGTCCTGACTTTC.

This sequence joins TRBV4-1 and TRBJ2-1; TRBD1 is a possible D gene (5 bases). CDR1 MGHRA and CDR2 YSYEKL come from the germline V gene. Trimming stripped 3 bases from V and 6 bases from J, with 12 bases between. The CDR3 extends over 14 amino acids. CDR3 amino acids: CASSQGKGFNEQFF. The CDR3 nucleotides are TGCGCCAGCAGCCAGGGTAAGGGGTTCAATGAGCAGTTCTTC.

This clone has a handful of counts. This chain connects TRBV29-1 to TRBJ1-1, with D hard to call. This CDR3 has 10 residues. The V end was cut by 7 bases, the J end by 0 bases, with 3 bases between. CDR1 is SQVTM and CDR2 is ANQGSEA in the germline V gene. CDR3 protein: CSGMNTEAFF. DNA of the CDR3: TGCAGCGGAATGAACACTGAAGCTTTCTTT.

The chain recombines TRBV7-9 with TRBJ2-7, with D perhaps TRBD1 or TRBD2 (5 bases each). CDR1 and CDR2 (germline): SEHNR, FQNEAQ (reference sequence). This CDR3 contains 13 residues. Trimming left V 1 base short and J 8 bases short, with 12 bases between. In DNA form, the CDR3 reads TGTGCCAGCAGCTTAGTATTATCGGGACAGCAGTACTTC. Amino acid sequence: CASSLVLSGQQYF.

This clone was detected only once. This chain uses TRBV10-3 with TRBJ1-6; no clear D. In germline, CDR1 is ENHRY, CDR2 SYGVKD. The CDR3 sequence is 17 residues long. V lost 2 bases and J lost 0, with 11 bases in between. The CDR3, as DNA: TGTGCCATCAGTGAGGGGTGGATAGGCTCCTATAATTCACCCCTCCACTTT. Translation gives CAISEGWIGSYNSPLHF.

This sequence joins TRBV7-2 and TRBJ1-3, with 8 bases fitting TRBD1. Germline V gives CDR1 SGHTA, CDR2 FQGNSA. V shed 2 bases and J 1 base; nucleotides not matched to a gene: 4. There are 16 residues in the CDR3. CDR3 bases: TGTGCCAGCAGCTTAAACAGGGGGTTATCTGGAAACACCATATATTTT. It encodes CASSLNRGLSGNTIYF. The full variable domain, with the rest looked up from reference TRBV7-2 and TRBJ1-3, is GAGVSQSPSNKVTEKGKDVELRCDPISGHTALYWYRQSLGQGLEFLIYFQGNSAPDKSGLPSDRFSAERTGGSVSTLTIQRTQQEDSAVYLCASSLNRGLSGNTIYFGEGSWLTVV.

The CDR3 nucleotides are TGTGCCAGCAGCTTAGAACCCAGGCCGAACACTGAAGCTTTCTTT. Translating gives CASSLEPRPNTEAFF. The chain uses TRBV7-9 and TRBJ1-1; D uncertain. The germline gives CDR1 SEHNR, CDR2 FQNEAQ (reference sequence). CDR3 length: 15 residues. V dropped 1 base and J dropped 1 base, with 10 bases sitting between them.

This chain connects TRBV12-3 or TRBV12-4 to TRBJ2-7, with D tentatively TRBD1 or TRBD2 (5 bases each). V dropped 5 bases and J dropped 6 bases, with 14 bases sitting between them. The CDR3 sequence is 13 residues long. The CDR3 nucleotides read TGTGCCAGCAGTCCGCCCGGGACCGTCGAGCAGTACTTC. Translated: CASSPPGTVEQYF.

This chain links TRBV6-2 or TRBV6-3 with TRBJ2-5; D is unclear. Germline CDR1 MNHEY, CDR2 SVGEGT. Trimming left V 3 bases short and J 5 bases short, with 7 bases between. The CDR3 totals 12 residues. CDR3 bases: TGTGCCAGCAGTTATCCTGGGGAGACCCAGTACTTC. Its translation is CASSYPGETQYF.

CDR3 in DNA: TGTGCCAGCAGTGCGGACAGGGTCTATGGCTACACCTTC. Its translation is CASSADRVYGYTF. V and J are TRBV28 and TRBJ1-2; TRBD1 matches at 8 bases. V was clipped by 5 bases and J by 4 bases; unmatched bases: 3. This CDR3 has 13 residues. Germline CDR1 is MDHEN and CDR2 is SYDVKM.

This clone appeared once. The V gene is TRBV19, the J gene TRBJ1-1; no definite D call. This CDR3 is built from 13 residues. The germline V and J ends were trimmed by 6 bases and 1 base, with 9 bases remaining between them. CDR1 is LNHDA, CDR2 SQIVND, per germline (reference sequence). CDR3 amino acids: CASSYYGNTEAFF. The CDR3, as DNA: TGTGCCAGTAGCTACTACGGGAACACTGAAGCTTTCTTT.

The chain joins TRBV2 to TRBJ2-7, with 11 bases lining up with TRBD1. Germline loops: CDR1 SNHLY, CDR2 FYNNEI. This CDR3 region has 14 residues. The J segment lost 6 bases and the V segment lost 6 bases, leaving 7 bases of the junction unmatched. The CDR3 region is CASRAGQGGIEQYF. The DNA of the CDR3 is TGTGCCAGCAGGGCGGGACAGGGGGGTATCGAGCAGTACTTC.

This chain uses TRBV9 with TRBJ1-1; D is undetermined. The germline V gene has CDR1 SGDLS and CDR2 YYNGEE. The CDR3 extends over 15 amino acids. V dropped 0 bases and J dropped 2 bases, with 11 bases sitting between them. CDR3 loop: CASSVARQINTEAFF. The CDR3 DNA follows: TGTGCCAGCAGCGTAGCGCGGCAGATTAACACTGAAGCTTTCTTT.

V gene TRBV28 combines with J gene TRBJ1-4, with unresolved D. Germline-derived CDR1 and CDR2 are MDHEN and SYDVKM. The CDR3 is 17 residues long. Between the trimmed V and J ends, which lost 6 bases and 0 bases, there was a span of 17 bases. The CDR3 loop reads CASSPLLTITTNEKLFF. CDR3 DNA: TGTGCCAGCAGCCCCCTCCTAACCATTACAACTAATGAAAAACTGTTTTTT.